What follows describes a single T cell receptor beta chain. The data are from a study of OX40 agonist ivuxolimab in advanced cancers. Study-level information: Three patients got partial responses; one had hepatocellular carcinoma and two had cutaneous melanoma.

Sequencing was performed with immunoSEQ multiplex PCR; in TCRdb, only in-frame clones are kept and a portion is missing. This table holds some 54,000 clones, around 77% found once. Per germline, CDR1 WNHNN and CDR2 SYGVQD (reference sequence). The V end was cut by 3 bases, the J end by 0 bases, with 13 bases between. This CDR3 has 16 residues. The gene calls are TRBV10-1 and TRBJ2-3; D is possibly TRBD2 (5 bases). The input for sequencing was CD4+ or CD8+ T cells sorted from blood, taken in a trial of the OX40 agonist ivuxolimab. This receptor was taken from an adult with an advanced solid tumor such as melanoma, head and neck, liver or kidney cancer. The CDR3 coding sequence is TGCGCCAGCAGTGATAGGGTAGCGAAAAGCACAGATACGCAGTATTTT. This gives the protein CASSDRVAKSTDTQYF.